The 8 T cell receptor beta chains given below trace back to one sample, sequenced in a study of T cell responses to AZD1222 COVID-19 vaccine. TCRdb's copy holds only in-frame clones and misses some; the assay was immunoSEQ multiplex PCR. The sample records over 60,000 clones, 80% being singletons. The sequenced sample was peripheral blood, obtained 28 days after the second AZD1222 dose. Receptor source: an adult who received the AZD1222 COVID-19 vaccine.

The chain joins TRBV6-2 or TRBV6-3 to TRBJ2-1, with 7 bases fitting TRBD1. The V gene's germline CDR1 is MNHEY and CDR2 SVGEGT. Trimming cost V 2 bases and J 4 bases; bases outside gene matches: 8. The CDR3 spans 16 residues. The CDR3 protein is CASSYLQGFAYNEQFF. CDR3 DNA sequence: TGTGCCAGCAGTTACCTACAGGGGTTTGCGTACAATGAGCAGTTCTTC.

This chain joins TRBV4-3 and TRBJ2-2; no firm D call. The CDR3 is made up of 19 amino acids. V was trimmed by 0 bases and J by 0 bases, leaving 17 bases between them. The germline gives CDR1 LGHNA, CDR2 YSLEER. The CDR3 loop is CASSQELWEPRANTGELFF. The CDR3 coding sequence is TGCGCCAGCAGCCAAGAGTTGTGGGAACCGCGCGCGAACACCGGGGAGCTGTTTTTT.

This chain links TRBV29-1 with TRBJ1-2; tentative D call: TRBD1 (5 bases). The CDR3 has 10 amino acids. CDR1 is SQVTM and CDR2 is ANQGSEA in the germline V gene. V lost 4 bases to trimming and J lost 9 bases, with 9 bases between them. CDR3: CSVAQDSYTF. In nucleotides, the CDR3 is TGCAGCGTTGCCCAGGACAGCTACACCTTC.

The gene calls are TRBV3-1 (or the pseudogene TRBV3-2) and TRBJ1-6; D remains ambiguous. The CDR3 is made up of 18 amino acids. Germline V gives CDR1 LGHDT, CDR2 YNNKEL (reference sequence). V lost 4 bases to trimming and J lost 3 bases, with 19 bases between them. CDR3 nucleotide sequence: TGTGCCAGCAGCCCGGAGGGAGTGCCCCGGGACTATAATTCACCCCTCCACTTT. It is translated as CASSPEGVPRDYNSPLHF.

This chain uses TRBV3-1 (or the pseudogene TRBV3-2) with TRBJ2-3, with 8 bases matching TRBD2. This CDR3 region has 14 residues. After removal of 4 bases from V and 4 bases from J, the junction contained 4 bases not matched to a gene. CDR1 and CDR2 (germline): LGHDT, YNNKEL (reference sequence). The CDR3 loop reads CASSRRGAADTQYF. The CDR3 nucleotides are TGTGCCAGCAGCCGGCGGGGGGCGGCAGATACGCAGTATTTT.

This clone has just one count. CDR3 in amino acids: CATSRGLRGTNEKLFF. DNA of the CDR3: TGTGCCACCAGCAGAGGTTTAAGGGGAACTAATGAAAAACTGTTTTTT. V usage is TRBV15 and J usage is TRBJ1-4; the D gene is possibly TRBD1 (5 bases). Germline V gene data show CDR1 as LNHNV and CDR2 as YYDKDF (reference sequence). There are 16 residues in the CDR3. Trimming stripped 1 base from V and 1 base from J, with 10 bases between.

This chain joins TRBV6-2 or TRBV6-3 and TRBJ1-5; D is undetermined. This CDR3 has 14 amino acids. Germline values: CDR1 MNHEY, CDR2 SVGEGT. With 3 bases removed from V and 1 base from J, the gap between germline ends came to 7 bases. In nucleotides, the CDR3 is TGTGCCAGCAGTTATGGAGGAAGCAATCAGCCCCAGCATTTT. Its translation: CASSYGGSNQPQHF.

This clone was seen more than once but under ten times. The chain combines TRBV19 with TRBJ1-6; a weak D match, TRBD1 (6 bases). The CDR3 is 15 residues long. CDR1 is LNHDA and CDR2 is SQIVND in the germline V gene (reference sequence). V lost 4 bases and J 6 bases, leaving 13 bases between the germline ends. The CDR3 DNA reads TGTGCCAGTAGTACTATTCAGGGGACTAATTCACCCCTCCACTTT. Translation: CASSTIQGTNSPLHF.